What follows describes a single TCR beta chain. Its antigen is as yet unknown. This sample was included in a study of PD-1 blockade in classical Hodgkin lymphoma. Study conclusions and caveats: In newly diagnosed patients, baseline TCR diversity was reportedly below that of healthy donors. Diversity in CD4+ TCRs, unlike that measured in CD8+ TCRs, had risen significantly by C4D1.

All the patients suffered relapse after autologous stem cell transplantation, and brentuximab vedotin exposure differed. J lost 4 bases, V lost 3 bases, and 6 bases had no gene match. The CDR3 has 14 residues. The germline V gene encodes CDR1 SGHKS and CDR2 YYEKEE (reference sequence). The data were produced by immunoSEQ multiplex PCR, yet TCRdb's version contains in-frame clones alone and is incomplete. The sample has tens of thousands of clones; around 82% are singletons. The rearrangement links TRBV5-5 to TRBJ2-5, with 7 bases aligning to TRBD1. The clonotype was recovered from a human donor with classical Hodgkin lymphoma. The material was peripheral blood mononuclear cells (PBMCs), obtained at baseline. The CDR3 loop reads CASSSPTGTETQYF. The CDR3, as DNA: TGTGCCAGCAGCTCCCCGACAGGGACAGAGACCCAGTACTTC.